The clone carrying this T cell receptor beta chain was seen only a few times. What it binds is not known. Using unique molecular identifiers, the investigators prepared the TCRbeta library. TCRdb ran MiXCR on the PCR reads and lists one entry per CDR3 protein. Among 450,000 to 550,000 distinct CDR3 sequences, over 10% were seen once, and the ten largest hold 12% to 15%. The CDR3 extends over 15 amino acids. Germline CDR1 is DFQATT and CDR2 is SNEGSKA (reference sequence). The J segment lost 2 bases and the V segment lost 4 bases, leaving 4 bases of the junction unmatched. The data are from a study of T-cell reconstitution after alpha-beta-depleted transplantation in children. Study-level findings and limits: Hyperexpanded clones declined; after one year, newly produced T cells mostly supplied diversity. At day 60, the high TCRbeta diversity found in some patients originated from recipient T cells and thymic progenitors that had survived.

The specimen comprised PBMCs, mostly from graft donor cells, sampled 180 days after TCRalphabeta/CD19-depleted stem cell transplant. This TCR came from a female patient aged 2-9 years who had a stem cell transplant for aplastic anemia, so the T cells may come from the graft donor. This chain joins TRBV20-1 and TRBJ2-6, with 8 bases lining up with TRBD1. The CDR3 DNA reads as TGCAGTGCTAAAAGGACAGGGACTGGGGCCAACGTCCTGACTTTC. It specifies CSAKRTGTGANVLTF.